This TCR beta chain comes out of a study of blood T cells in healthy people across ages. A J-beta primer mix and a sample-barcoded 5' primer were used in a second PCR of roughly 6 to 12 cycles. TCRdb fed the 5' RACE reads into MiXCR, producing one record per CDR3 protein. In the table there are about 1 million distinct CDR3 sequences, under 55% of which are singletons. Trimming took 2 bases from V and 6 from J, leaving 12 bases between them. The CDR3 extends over 14 amino acids. Germline CDR1 MNHEY, CDR2 SMNVEV (reference sequence). This clonotype was counted between two and nine times. V gene TRBV27 combines with J gene TRBJ2-3; weak D call: TRBD1 (5 bases). The TCR comes from a woman in her sixties in good health. Sequenced input: blood. CDR3 loop: CASSLRGFGDTQYF. CDR3 in DNA: TGTGCCAGCAGTTTAAGGGGATTTGGGGATACGCAGTATTTT.